This section outlines one T cell receptor (beta chain) sequence together with its context. By its share of the sample, this clone is medium-sized (0.01 to 0.1%). Its antigen has not been determined. No clone much larger than this one lies a single base away; base qualities are absent. The sample is drawn from a study of metastatic and nonmetastatic thyroid tumors (dated by TCRdb to 2020 to 2022). Notes on the research overall: For patients with malignant and with benign thyroid disease, the researchers compared repertoires between peripheral blood samples and tumor or nodule tissue samples.

Study-level results and caveats: In both blood and tumor samples, TCR beta diversity was reported to be significantly higher in malignant tumors than in benign nodules.

The CDR3 covers 16 residues, taking in both the cysteine and the phenylalanine. Of the read, only the CDR3 DNA is kept; its 48 bases are in frame from base 1. The V end loses 5 bases and the J end loses 4 bases, and a stretch of 18 bases separates them. CDR1 and CDR2 were assigned from the germline V gene (reference sequence) as LNHNV and YYDKDF. No treatment had been received by any patient before thyroid surgery. Patient clinical samples collected from about 2011 to 2018 were retrospectively analysed using T-cell receptor beta sequencing. The library was produced with PCR. For sequencing, an Illumina HiSeq 4000 was employed. The TCR beta-chain CDR3 region of each patient was profiled by high-throughput sequencing. In the source study's methods: The researchers built a classifier to tell apart papillary thyroid cancer patients with distant metastasis, based on CDR3 differences among clinicopathological groups. To measure repertoire diversity the researchers used the Shannon index, while the Morisita-Horn index served to gauge how similar the tumor and blood repertoires were. TCRdb handled the public reads itself, with Q25 trimming in fastp and clone calling in MiXCR, and kept productive beta chains. What appears here as the V and J calls and clone size reflects TCRdb's work, not the paper's. The sample yields under 4,000 clones; less than 25% were counted once. The ten largest clones take up about 35% of the sample.

Sequenced: tumor tissue. The receptor's source is a male donor with papillary thyroid cancer or a benign thyroid nodule (not recorded which). Some clones in this sample may be carry-over from other donors' samples. Recombination joined TRBV15 with TRBJ2-1; the D gene is possibly TRBD1 or TRBD2, with 5 bases matching each. CDR3 loop: CATSPRPGRPYNEQFF. The DNA sequence is as follows: TGTGCCACCAGCCCCCGACCGGGACGGCCATACAATGAGCAGTTCTTC.